This T cell receptor beta chain was observed in a study of T-cell memory formation after mild COVID-19 (dated by TCRdb to the early 2020s). For the study in its entirety: TCR sequence clusters from the two donors were largely donor specific. Longitudinal TCRalpha and TCRbeta repertoire sequencing tracked T-cell clones expanding and contracting after mild COVID-19 in a couple of donors. The cohort was made up of two young adult volunteers, one female and one male, who were previously healthy. Results the study describes overall, beyond this receptor: The study included only a couple of mild cases, and larger cohorts that include severe cases with pre-infection samples were judged to be necessary. Some responding clones were found in pre-infection memory, which suggests that pre-existing cross-reactive memory T cells took part in the SARS-CoV-2 response. Contracting CD4+ clones appeared mostly in the CM and EM memory subsets, whereas CD8+ clones were enriched in EMRA. From day 15 to 85, contracting clones showed balanced CD4/CD8 phenotypes, whereas a second wave of clones that expanded from day 15 to 37 leaned towards CD4+. SARS-CoV-2 specificity was not confirmed for the second-wave clones peaking on day 37.

There are a few counts of this clonotype. Its antigen target is currently unknown. The record has no base qualities; no much larger clone is one base away. Ficoll-Paque density gradient centrifugation was the method used to isolate PBMCs. The germline V gene provides CDR1 MNHEY and CDR2 SVGEGT. Trimming takes 5 bases off V and 3 bases off J; junction bases not matched to a gene: 6. The CDR3, cysteine through phenylalanine, is 16 amino acids long. Just CDR3 DNA is preserved here, 48 bases in frame from base 1. The sequencer was an Illumina NovaSeq 6000. TCRalpha and TCRbeta cDNA libraries were constructed by 5'RACE with constant-segment primers, with sample barcodes and unique molecular identifiers being introduced. RNA was extracted from every sample with Trizol reagent. Libraries were amplified in two PCR steps, with a second sample barcode and Illumina TruSeq adapters added in the second step. The libraries were sequenced on an Illumina NovaSeq using 2 x 150 bp paired-end reads. On the authors' methods: With migec v1.2.7, reads were demultiplexed and then collapsed into UMI-guided consensus sequences. With mixcr v2.1.11, UMI consensuses were aligned to TRA and TRB V and J templates and assembled into clonotypes. A clonotype was counted as expanded or contracted only if both edgeR and NoisET called the change significant, with noise models trained on biological replicates. For edgeR calls, the thresholds were a false discovery rate-adjusted p below 0.01 and a log2 fold-change of 1. As an exploratory analysis of dynamics, max-normalized trajectories of the 1000 most abundant clonotypes were examined by PCA with hierarchical clustering. Separately sequenced CD4+ and CD8+ repertoires were used to assign the CD4 or CD8 phenotype of responding clones. TCRdb applied fastp at Q25 and MiXCR to the public reads, then kept only in-frame beta chains. Every entry covers one CDR3 protein and lists the most common genes and DNA from its rows. These V and J calls rely on TCRdb rather than the paper's analysis. In all, the sample holds approximately 400,000 distinct CDR3 sequences, and approximately 19% of those were seen once. The ten most abundant clones make up roughly 21% of the sample.

Sequenced input: PBMCs or a T cell subset sorted from them (not recorded which). This chain joins TRBV6-2 or TRBV6-3 to TRBJ2-1; 11 nucleotides in the junction match TRBD2. The TCR sequence derives from a young man who had mild COVID-19 (a few samples of this study predate the infection). The sample titles of this study are shuffled in the database, so cell type and time point are left out; the donor was told from shared clones. The CDR3 region: CASSDHTSGGYNEQFF. The DNA is as follows: TGTGCCAGCAGTGACCACACTAGCGGGGGCTACAATGAGCAGTTCTTC.